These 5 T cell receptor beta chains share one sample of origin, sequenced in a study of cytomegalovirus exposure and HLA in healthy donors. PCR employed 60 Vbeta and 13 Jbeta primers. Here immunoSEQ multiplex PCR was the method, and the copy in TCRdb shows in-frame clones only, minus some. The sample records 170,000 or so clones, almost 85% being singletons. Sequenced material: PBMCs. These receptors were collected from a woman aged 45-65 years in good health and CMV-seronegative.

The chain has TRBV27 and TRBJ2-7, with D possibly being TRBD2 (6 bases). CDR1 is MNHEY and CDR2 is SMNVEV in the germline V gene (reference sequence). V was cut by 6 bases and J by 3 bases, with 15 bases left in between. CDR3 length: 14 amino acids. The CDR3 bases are TGTGCCAGCAGCACATTCATGCGGGACTACGAGCAGTACTTC. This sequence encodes CASSTFMRDYEQYF.

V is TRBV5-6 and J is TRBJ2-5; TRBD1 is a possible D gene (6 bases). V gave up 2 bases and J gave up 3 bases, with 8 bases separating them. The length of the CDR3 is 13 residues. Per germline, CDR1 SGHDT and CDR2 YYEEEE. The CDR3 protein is CASSLSGEETQYF. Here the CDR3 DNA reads TGTGCCAGCAGCTTATCAGGGGAAGAGACCCAGTACTTC.

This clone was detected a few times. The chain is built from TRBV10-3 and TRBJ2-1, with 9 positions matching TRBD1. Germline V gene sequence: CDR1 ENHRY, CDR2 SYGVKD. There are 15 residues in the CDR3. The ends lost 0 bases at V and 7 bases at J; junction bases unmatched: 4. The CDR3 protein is CAISESDRGGNEQFF. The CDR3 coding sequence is TGTGCCATCAGTGAGTCTGACAGGGGGGGAAATGAGCAGTTCTTC.

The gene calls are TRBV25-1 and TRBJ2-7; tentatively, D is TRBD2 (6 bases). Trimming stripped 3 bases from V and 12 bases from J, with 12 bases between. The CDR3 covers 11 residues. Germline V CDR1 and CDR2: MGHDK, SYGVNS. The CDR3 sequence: CASSEGGNLYF. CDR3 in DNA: TGTGCCAGCAGTGAGGGGGGAAATCTGTACTTC.

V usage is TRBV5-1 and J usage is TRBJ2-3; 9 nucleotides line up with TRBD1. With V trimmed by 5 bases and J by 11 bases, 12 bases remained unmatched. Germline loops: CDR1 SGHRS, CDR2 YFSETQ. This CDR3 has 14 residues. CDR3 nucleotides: TGCGCCAGCAGGGGACAGGGTGTAGAAACAGGGCAGTATTTT. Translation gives CASRGQGVETGQYF.